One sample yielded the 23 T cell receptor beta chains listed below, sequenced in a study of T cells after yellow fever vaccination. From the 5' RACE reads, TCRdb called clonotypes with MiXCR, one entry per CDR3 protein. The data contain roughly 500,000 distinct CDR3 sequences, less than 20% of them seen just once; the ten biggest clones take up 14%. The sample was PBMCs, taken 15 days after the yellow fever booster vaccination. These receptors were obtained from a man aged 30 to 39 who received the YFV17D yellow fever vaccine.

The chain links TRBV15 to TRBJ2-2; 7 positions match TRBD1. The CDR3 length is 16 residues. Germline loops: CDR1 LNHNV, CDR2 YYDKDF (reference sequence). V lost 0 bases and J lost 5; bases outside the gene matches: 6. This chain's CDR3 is CATSRDLRQGTGELFF. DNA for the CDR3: TGTGCCACCAGCAGAGATTTAAGACAGGGAACCGGGGAGCTGTTTTTT.

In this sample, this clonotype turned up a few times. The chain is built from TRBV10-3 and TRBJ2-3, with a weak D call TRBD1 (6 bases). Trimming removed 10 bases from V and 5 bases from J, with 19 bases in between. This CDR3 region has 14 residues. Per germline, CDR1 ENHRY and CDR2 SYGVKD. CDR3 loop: CASRDNLSQDTQYF. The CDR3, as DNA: TGTGCCAGCCGGGACAATCTTTCACAAGATACGCAGTATTTT.

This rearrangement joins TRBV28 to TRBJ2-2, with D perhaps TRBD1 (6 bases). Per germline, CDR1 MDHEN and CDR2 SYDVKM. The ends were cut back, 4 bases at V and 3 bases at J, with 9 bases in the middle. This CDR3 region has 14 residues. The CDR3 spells CASSWDTHTGELFF. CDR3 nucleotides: TGTGCCAGCAGTTGGGACACGCACACCGGGGAGCTGTTTTTT.

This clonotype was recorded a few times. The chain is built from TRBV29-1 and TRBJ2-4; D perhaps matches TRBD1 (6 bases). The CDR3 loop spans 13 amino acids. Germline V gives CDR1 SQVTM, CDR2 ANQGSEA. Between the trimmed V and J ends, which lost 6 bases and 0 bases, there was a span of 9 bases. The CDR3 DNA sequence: TGCAGCGTCGAGACAGGAGCCAAAAACATTCAGTACTTC. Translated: CSVETGAKNIQYF.

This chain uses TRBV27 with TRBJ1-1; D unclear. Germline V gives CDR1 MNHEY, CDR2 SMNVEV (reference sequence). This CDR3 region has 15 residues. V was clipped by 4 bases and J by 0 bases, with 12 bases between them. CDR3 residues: CASSSSRQVNTEAFF. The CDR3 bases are TGTGCCAGCAGTTCCAGTCGGCAGGTGAACACTGAAGCTTTCTTT.

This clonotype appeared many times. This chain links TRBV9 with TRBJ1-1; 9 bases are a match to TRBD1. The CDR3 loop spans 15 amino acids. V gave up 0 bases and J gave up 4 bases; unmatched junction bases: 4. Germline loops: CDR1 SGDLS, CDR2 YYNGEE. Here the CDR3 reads CASSVGGQGGTEAFF. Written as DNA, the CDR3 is TGTGCCAGCAGCGTAGGGGGACAGGGAGGCACTGAAGCTTTCTTT.

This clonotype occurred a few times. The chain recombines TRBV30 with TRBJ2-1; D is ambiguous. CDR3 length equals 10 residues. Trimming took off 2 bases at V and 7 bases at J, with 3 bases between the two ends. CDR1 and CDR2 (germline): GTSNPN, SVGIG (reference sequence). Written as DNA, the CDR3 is TGTGCCTGGAGTAGGAATGAGCAGTTCTTC. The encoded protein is CAWSRNEQFF.

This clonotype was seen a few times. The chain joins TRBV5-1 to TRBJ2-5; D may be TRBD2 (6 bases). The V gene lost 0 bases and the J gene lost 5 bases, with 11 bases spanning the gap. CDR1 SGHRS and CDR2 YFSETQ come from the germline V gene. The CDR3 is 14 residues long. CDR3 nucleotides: TGCGCCAGCAGCTTGGGATCGGGGAGGGAGACCCAGTACTTC. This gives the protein CASSLGSGRETQYF.

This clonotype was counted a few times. As DNA, the CDR3 is TGTGCCAGCAGCCAAGACAGCACCTACGAGCAGTACTTC. It translates to CASSQDSTYEQYF. The V and J genes are TRBV3-1 and TRBJ2-7; D call uncertain. With 0 bases removed from V and 2 bases from J, the gap between germline ends came to 5 bases. Germline assignment: CDR1 LGHDT and CDR2 YNNKEL (reference sequence). The CDR3 runs 13 residues.

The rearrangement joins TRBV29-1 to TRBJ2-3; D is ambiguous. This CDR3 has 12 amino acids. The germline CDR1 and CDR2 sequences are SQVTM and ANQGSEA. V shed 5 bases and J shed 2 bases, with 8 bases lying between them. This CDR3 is CSVLPTTDTQYF. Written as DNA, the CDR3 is TGCAGCGTTTTGCCTACCACAGATACGCAGTATTTT.

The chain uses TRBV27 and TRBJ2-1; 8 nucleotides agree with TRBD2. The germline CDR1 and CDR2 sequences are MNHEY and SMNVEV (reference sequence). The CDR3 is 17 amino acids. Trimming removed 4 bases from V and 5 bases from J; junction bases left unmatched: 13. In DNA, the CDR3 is TGTGCCAGCAGTTCAGGGGCGGGAGGCCGCTTTGACAATGAGCAGTTCTTC. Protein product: CASSSGAGGRFDNEQFF.

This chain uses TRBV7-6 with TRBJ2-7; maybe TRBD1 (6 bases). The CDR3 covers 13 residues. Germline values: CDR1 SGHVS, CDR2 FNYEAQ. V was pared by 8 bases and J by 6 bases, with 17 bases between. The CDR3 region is CASGKQGTGEQYF. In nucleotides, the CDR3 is TGTGCCAGCGGCAAACAGGGAACTGGCGAGCAGTACTTC.

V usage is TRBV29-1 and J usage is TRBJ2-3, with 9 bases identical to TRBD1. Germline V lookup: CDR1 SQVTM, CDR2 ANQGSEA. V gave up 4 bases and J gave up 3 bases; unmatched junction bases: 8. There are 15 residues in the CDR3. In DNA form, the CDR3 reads TGCAGCGTTGGGCCGACAGGGGGGCGGACAGATACGCAGTATTTT. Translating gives CSVGPTGGRTDTQYF.

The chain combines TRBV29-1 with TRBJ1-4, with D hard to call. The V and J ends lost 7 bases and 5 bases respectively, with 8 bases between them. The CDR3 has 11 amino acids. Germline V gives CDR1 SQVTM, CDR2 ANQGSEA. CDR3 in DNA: TGCAGCGCGAGAACGAATGAAAAACTGTTTTTT. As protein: CSARTNEKLFF.

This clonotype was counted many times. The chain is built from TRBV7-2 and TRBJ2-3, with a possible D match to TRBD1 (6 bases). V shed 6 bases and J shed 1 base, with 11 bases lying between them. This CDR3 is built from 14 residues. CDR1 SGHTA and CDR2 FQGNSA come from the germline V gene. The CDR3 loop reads CASRQGSGTDTQYF. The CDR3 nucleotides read TGTGCCAGCAGACAGGGAAGCGGCACAGATACGCAGTATTTT.

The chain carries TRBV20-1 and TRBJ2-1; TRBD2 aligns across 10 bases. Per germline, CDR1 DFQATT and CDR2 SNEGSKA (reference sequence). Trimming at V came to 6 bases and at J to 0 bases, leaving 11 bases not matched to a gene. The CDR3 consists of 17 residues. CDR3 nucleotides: TGCAGTGCACCCGCACTAGCGGGATCTTTCTCCTACAATGAGCAGTTCTTC. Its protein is CSAPALAGSFSYNEQFF.

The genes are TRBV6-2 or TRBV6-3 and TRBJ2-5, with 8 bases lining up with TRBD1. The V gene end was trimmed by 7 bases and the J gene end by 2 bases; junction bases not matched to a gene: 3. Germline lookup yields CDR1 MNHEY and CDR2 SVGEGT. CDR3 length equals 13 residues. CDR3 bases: TGTGCCAGCATGAGGACAGGGCAAGAGACCCAGTACTTC. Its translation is CASMRTGQETQYF.

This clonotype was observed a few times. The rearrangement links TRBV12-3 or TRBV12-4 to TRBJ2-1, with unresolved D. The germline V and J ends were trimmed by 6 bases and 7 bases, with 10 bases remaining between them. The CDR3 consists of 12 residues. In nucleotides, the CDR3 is TGTGCCAGCAGAGCCTATGGGAATGAGCAGTTCTTC. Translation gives CASRAYGNEQFF.

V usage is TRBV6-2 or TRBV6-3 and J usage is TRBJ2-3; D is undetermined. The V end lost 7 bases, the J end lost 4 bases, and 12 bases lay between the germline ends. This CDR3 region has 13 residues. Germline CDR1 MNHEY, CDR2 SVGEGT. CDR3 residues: CASTSGEADTQYF. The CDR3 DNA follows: TGTGCCAGCACCTCCGGAGAGGCAGATACGCAGTATTTT.

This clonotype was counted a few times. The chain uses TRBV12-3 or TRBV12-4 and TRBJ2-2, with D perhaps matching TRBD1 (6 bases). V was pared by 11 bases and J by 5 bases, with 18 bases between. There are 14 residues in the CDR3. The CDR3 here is CAVRGSEGTGELFF. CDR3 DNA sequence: TGTGCCGTTAGGGGGTCCGAGGGTACCGGGGAGCTGTTTTTT.

The CDR3 DNA reads as TGTGCCAGCAGTCTTCGACCAGCCGGGACTAGGGGTCCGTTCTTC. Translation gives CASSLRPAGTRGPFF. The chain has TRBV6-2 or TRBV6-3 and TRBJ2-1, with 8 bases lining up with TRBD2. J gave up 15 bases and V 5 bases, and 18 bases lay outside the gene matches. Per germline, CDR1 MNHEY and CDR2 SVGEGT. CDR3 length: 15 amino acids.

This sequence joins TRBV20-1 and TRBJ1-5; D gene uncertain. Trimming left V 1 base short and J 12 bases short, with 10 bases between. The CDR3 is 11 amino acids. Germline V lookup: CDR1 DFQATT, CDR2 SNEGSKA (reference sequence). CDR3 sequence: CSARGGDLQHF. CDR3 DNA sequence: TGCAGTGCTAGAGGGGGTGATCTCCAGCATTTT.

The CDR3 DNA sequence: TGCAGTGCTAGCGGGAGCGGGGTCACAGATACGCAGTATTTT. It encodes CSASGSGVTDTQYF. This chain joins TRBV20-1 and TRBJ2-3, with 7 bases lining up with TRBD2. The CDR3 has 14 amino acids. Germline values: CDR1 DFQATT, CDR2 SNEGSKA (reference sequence). Trimming at V came to 3 bases and at J to 2 bases, leaving 5 bases not matched to a gene.